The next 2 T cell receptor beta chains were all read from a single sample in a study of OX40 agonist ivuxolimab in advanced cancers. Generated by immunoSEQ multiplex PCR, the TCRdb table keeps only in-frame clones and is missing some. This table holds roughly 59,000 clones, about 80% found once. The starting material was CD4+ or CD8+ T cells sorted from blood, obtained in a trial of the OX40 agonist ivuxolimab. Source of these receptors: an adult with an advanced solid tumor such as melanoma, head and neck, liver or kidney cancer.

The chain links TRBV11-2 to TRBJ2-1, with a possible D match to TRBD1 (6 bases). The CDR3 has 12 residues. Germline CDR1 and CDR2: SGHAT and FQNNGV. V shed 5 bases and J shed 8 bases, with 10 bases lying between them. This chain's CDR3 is CASSPQGYEQFF. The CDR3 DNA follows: TGTGCCAGCAGCCCTCAGGGGTATGAGCAGTTCTTC.

CDR3 coding DNA: TGTGCCAGCAGCCAACAGGGTCCAGAGACCCAGTACTTC. Protein product: CASSQQGPETQYF. The J gene is TRBJ2-5, the V gene TRBV5-6; D is perhaps TRBD1 (6 bases). Germline CDR1 SGHDT, CDR2 YYEEEE. V lost 4 bases and J 4 bases, leaving 11 bases between the germline ends. The CDR3 is made up of 13 amino acids. The full variable domain, rest sourced from reference TRBV5-6 and TRBJ2-5, is DAGVTQSPTHLIKTRGQQVTLRCSPKSGHDTVSWYQQALGQGPQFIFQYYEEEERQRGNFPDRFSGHQFPNYSSELNVNALLLGDSALYLCASSQQGPETQYFGPGTRLLVL.